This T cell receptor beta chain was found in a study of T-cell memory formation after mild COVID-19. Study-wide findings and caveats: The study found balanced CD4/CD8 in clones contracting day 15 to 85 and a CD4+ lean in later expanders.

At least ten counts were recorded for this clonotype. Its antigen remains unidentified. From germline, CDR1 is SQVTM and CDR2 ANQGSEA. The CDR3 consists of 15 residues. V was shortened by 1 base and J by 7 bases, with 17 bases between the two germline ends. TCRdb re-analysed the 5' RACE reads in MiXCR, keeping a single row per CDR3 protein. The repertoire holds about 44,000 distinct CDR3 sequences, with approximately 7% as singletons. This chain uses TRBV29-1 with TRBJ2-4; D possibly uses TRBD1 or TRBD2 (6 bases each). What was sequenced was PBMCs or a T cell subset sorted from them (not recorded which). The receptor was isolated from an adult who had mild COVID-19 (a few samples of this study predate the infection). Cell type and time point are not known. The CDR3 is CSVEGYGGVRNIQYF. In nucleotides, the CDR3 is TGCAGCGTTGAAGGTTACGGGGGCGTTAGGAACATTCAGTACTTC.